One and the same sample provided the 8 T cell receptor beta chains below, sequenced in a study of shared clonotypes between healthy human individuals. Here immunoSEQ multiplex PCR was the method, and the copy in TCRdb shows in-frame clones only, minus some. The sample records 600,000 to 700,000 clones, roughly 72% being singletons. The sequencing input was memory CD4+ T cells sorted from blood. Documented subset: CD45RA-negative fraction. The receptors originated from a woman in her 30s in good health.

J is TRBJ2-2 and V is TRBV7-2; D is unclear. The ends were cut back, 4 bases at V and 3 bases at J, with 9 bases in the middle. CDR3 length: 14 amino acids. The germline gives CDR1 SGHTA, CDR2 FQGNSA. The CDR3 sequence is CASSSSYYTGELFF. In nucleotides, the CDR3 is TGTGCCAGCAGCTCGTCCTATTACACCGGGGAGCTGTTTTTT.

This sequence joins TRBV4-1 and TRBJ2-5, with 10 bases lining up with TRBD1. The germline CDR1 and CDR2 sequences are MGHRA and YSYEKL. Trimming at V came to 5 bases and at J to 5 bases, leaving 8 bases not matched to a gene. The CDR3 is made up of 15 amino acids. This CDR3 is CASSKGTGERETQYF. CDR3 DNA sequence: TGCGCCAGCAGCAAAGGGACAGGGGAGCGCGAGACCCAGTACTTC.

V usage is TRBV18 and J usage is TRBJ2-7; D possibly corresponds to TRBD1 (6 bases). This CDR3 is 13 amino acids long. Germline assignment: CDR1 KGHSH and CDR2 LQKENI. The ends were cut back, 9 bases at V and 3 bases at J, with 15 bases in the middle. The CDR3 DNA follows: TGTGCCAGTTTCCGGGACACAGACTACGAGCAGTACTTC. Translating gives CASFRDTDYEQYF.

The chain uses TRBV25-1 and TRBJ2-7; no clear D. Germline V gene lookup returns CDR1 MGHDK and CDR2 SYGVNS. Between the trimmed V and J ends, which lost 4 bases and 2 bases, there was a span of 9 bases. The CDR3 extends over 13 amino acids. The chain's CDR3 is CASSGDTTYEQYF. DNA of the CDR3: TGTGCCAGCAGTGGAGACACCACCTACGAGCAGTACTTC.

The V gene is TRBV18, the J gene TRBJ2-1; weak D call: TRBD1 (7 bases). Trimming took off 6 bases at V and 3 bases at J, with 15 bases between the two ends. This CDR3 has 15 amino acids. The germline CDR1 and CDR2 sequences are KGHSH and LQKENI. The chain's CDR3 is CASSLAGGGYNEQFF. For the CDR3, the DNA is TGTGCCAGCTCCTTGGCAGGGGGAGGCTACAATGAGCAGTTCTTC.

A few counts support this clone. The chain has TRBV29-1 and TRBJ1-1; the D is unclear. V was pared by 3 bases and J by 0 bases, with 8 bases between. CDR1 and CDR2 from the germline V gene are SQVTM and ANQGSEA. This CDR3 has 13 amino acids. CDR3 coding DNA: TGCAGCGTTGACCTTCGTCTGAACACTGAAGCTTTCTTT. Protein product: CSVDLRLNTEAFF.

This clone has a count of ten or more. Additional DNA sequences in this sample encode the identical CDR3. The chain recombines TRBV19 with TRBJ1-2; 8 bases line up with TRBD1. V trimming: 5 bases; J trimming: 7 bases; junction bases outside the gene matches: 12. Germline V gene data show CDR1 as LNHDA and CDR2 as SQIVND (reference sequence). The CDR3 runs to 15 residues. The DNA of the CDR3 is TGTGCCAGTAGTCCACTGACAGGGGTCGAACGTGGCTACACCTTC. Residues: CASSPLTGVERGYTF.

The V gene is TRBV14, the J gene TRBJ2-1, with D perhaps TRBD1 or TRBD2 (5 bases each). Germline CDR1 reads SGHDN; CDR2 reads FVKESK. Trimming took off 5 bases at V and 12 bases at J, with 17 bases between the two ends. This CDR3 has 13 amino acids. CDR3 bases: TGTGCCAGCAGCAAGCAGGAGGTCGGGGCGCAGTTCTTC. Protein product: CASSKQEVGAQFF. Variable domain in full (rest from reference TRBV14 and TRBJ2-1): EAGVTQFPSHSVIEKGQTVTLRCDPISGHDNLYWYRRVMGKEIKFLLHFVKESKQDESGMPNNRFLAERTGGTYSTLKVQPAELEDSGVYFCASSKQEVGAQFFGPGTRLTVL.